One sample yielded the 13 T cell receptor beta chains listed below, sequenced in a study of blood T cell repertoires in COVID-19. The table came from immunoSEQ multiplex PCR; TCRdb's copy has only in-frame clones and leaves some out. Among 250,000 or so clones listed, 85% to 90% were seen once. The sample consisted of peripheral blood. Source of these receptors: a woman aged 40 to 50 who had recovered from COVID-19.

The V gene is TRBV11-3, the J gene TRBJ2-1, with 10 bases that match TRBD2. V lost 5 bases, J lost 10 bases, and 2 bases stayed unmatched. This CDR3 contains 12 residues. CDR1 and CDR2 from the germline V gene are SGHNT and YENEEA. The CDR3, as DNA: TGTGCCAGCAGCCGGGGACTAGCGGAGCAGTTCTTC. This encodes CASSRGLAEQFF.

This chain joins TRBV5-1 and TRBJ1-3; D is perhaps TRBD1 (6 bases). In germline, CDR1 is SGHRS, CDR2 YFSETQ. The CDR3 covers 14 residues. V was trimmed by 6 bases and J by 2 bases, leaving 12 bases between them. The chain's CDR3 is CASTPGQTGNTIYF. The CDR3 DNA reads TGCGCCAGCACCCCCGGACAGACTGGAAACACCATATATTTT.

The V call is TRBV7-2, the J call TRBJ2-3; D is perhaps TRBD2 (8 bases). Trimming stripped 2 bases from V and 6 bases from J, with 15 bases between. CDR1 is SGHTA, CDR2 FQGNSA, per germline. The CDR3 runs to 15 residues. CDR3: CASSLIGRGLDTQYF. The CDR3 DNA is TGTGCCAGCAGCTTAATCGGGAGGGGGCTGGATACGCAGTATTTT.

V and J are TRBV28 and TRBJ2-7; 8 bases agree with TRBD2. CDR3 length: 15 residues. From germline, CDR1 is MDHEN and CDR2 SYDVKM. V dropped 8 bases and J dropped 2; count of bases not matched to a gene: 11. CDR3 amino acids: CASGSHGREAYEQYV. The CDR3 DNA reads TGTGCCAGCGGCTCCCACGGGCGGGAGGCCTACGAGCAGTACGTC.

The chain couples TRBV4-2 to TRBJ2-5; the match to TRBD2 covers 11 bases. With 5 bases clipped from V and 5 bases from J, the junction kept 7 bases outside the gene matches. There are 15 residues in the CDR3. Germline loops: CDR1 LGHNA, CDR2 YNFKEQ. The CDR3 loop reads CASSVAGGPRETQYF. The CDR3 bases are TGTGCCAGCAGCGTAGCGGGAGGGCCCCGGGAGACCCAGTACTTC.

V gene TRBV7-2 combines with J gene TRBJ1-6; D not certain. Germline V gene data show CDR1 as SGHTA and CDR2 as FQGNSA. This CDR3 spans 15 amino acids. The ends were cut back, 5 bases at V and 7 bases at J, with 15 bases in the middle. Written as DNA, the CDR3 is TGTGCCAGCAGCCACCCAATGAGGGCAAATTCACCCCTCCACTTT. Translated: CASSHPMRANSPLHF.

The chain's CDR3 is CASGALRGRPQHF. For the CDR3, the DNA is TGTGCCAGCGGGGCATTGCGGGGTAGACCCCAGCATTTT. V and J are TRBV6-5 and TRBJ1-5, with D perhaps matching TRBD1 (5 bases). CDR1 and CDR2 from the germline V gene are MNHEY and SVGAGI. CDR3 length: 13 residues. V shed 8 bases and J shed 10 bases, with 18 bases lying between them.

This clone was recorded only once. J is TRBJ2-2 and V is TRBV13; D is unclear. This CDR3 spans 14 amino acids. Germline assignment: CDR1 PRHDT and CDR2 FYEKMQ (reference sequence). V lost 0 bases, J lost 4 bases, and 6 bases lay in between. The CDR3 DNA is TGTGCCAGCAGCTTAGGGCGTGGCACCGGGGAGCTGTTTTTT. Amino acid sequence: CASSLGRGTGELFF.

The CDR3 region has the DNA TGTGCCATCAGTGAGGGAGGGCTAGGTGGTTCTGGGGGTGAGCAGTTCTTC. Its translation is CAISEGGLGGSGGEQFF. V gene TRBV10-3 combines with J gene TRBJ2-1; weak D call: TRBD2 (6 bases). Trimming took 2 bases from V and 9 from J, leaving 23 bases between them. The CDR3 contains 17 residues. CDR1 and CDR2 (germline): ENHRY, SYGVKD.

The sample holds a few counts of this clone. The chain employs TRBV6-1 and TRBJ1-4, with D hard to call. The CDR3 runs to 13 residues. V lost 3 bases to trimming and J lost 7 bases, with 9 bases between them. Germline V CDR1 and CDR2: MNHNS, SASEGT. CDR3 coding DNA: TGTGCCAGCAGTGACGAGATGGTTGAAAAACTGTTTTTT. Its protein is CASSDEMVEKLFF.

The V and J genes are TRBV7-3 and TRBJ1-1, with no clear D. The V and J ends lost 7 bases and 2 bases respectively, with 14 bases between them. Germline V gene data show CDR1 as SGHTA and CDR2 as FQGTGA. The length of the CDR3 is 14 residues. The CDR3 region is CASTSGEFNTEAFF. In nucleotides, the CDR3 is TGTGCCAGCACCTCCGGGGAGTTTAACACTGAAGCTTTCTTT.

The chain couples TRBV6-6 to TRBJ2-2, with 11 bases fitting TRBD1. This CDR3 has 15 amino acids. Per the germline V gene, CDR1 is MNHNY and CDR2 is SVGAGI (reference sequence). The trim removed 2 bases at V and 6 bases at J, leaving 2 bases unmatched. The CDR3 DNA is TGTGCCAGCAGTTACGGACAGGGGGCCTCCGGGGAGCTGTTTTTT. It codes for CASSYGQGASGELFF.

The genes are TRBV12-3 or TRBV12-4 and TRBJ2-1, with D unclear. This CDR3 is 10 amino acids long. V gave up 2 bases and J gave up 12 bases, with 5 bases separating them. CDR3 nucleotide sequence: TGTGCCAGCAGTTTAATCGGGCAGTTCTTC. This encodes CASSLIGQFF.